This T cell receptor (beta chain) is from a study of spatial heterogeneity in lung cancer. This clonotype was seen many times. Time point in this sample: sample taken at primary tumor resection. Tumor, nontumor lung or frozen PBMC supplied whole RNA, sequenced without sorting. On each TCR cDNA molecule, a unique molecular identifier was present. TCRdb recomputed calls from the 5' RACE reads with MiXCR, one row per CDR3 protein. Of roughly 54,000 distinct CDR3 sequences listed, around 7.6% were seen once; the top ten hold around 13%. This TCR was recovered from a female donor with early-stage non-small cell lung cancer. Sample: PBMCs, taken at surgery.

CDR3 sequence reads: CASSYLGLAGEQFF. Written as DNA, the CDR3 is TGTGCCAGCAGTTACTTGGGACTAGCGGGGGAGCAGTTCTTC. The rearrangement uses TRBV6-2 or TRBV6-3 and TRBJ2-1; 13 bases align to TRBD2. This CDR3 spans 14 amino acids. Germline V CDR1 and CDR2: MNHEY, SVGEGT. Trimming took 1 base from V and 10 from J; bases not matched to a gene: 1.